This T cell receptor (beta chain) was retrieved from a study of control samples from healthy donors and cancer patients. CDR3 size: 18 residues. CDR1 SGHVS and CDR2 FQNEAQ come from the germline V gene. V lost 2 bases and J lost 0, with 17 bases in between. Clones were sequenced by immunoSEQ multiplex PCR, and TCRdb holds only the in-frame ones, with some missing. In the table there are about 130,000 clones, about 93% of which are singletons. Sequences were obtained from PBMCs. V gene TRBV7-8 combines with J gene TRBJ1-5; D unresolved. This receptor was taken from a man aged 55 to 70 with colorectal cancer. The CDR3, as DNA: TGTGCCAGCAGCTTATTTAATAGGGCCGCCGATAGCAATCAGCCCCAGCATTTT. This sequence encodes CASSLFNRAADSNQPQHF.